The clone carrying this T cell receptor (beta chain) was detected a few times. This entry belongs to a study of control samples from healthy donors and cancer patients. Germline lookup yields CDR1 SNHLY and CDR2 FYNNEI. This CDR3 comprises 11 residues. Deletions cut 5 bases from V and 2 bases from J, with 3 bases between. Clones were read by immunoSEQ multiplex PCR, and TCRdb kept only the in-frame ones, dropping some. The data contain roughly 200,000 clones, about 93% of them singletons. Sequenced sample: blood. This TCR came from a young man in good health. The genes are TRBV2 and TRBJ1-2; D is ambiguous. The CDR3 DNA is TGTGCCAGCAGTCCCAACTATGGCTACACCTTC. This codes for CASSPNYGYTF.